Presented here are 13 T cell receptor beta chains from one specimen sequenced in a study of blood T cell repertoires in COVID-19. Profiled with immunoSEQ multiplex PCR; TCRdb holds only in-frame clones, not every one. Among more than 150,000 clones, over 75% were seen once, and the ten largest hold 10% to 15%. The sample taken for sequencing was peripheral blood. Every receptor here comes from a man between 65 and 85 years old who had recovered from COVID-19.

V gene TRBV5-6 combines with J gene TRBJ1-1; TRBD1 is a possible D gene (6 bases). Trimming stripped 0 bases from V and 5 bases from J, with 14 bases between. Per germline, CDR1 SGHDT and CDR2 YYEEEE. The CDR3 is 15 amino acids. DNA for the CDR3: TGTGCCAGCAGCTTGGAACCAGGGGCGGTGACTGAAGCTTTCTTT. This translates into CASSLEPGAVTEAFF.

V usage is TRBV5-8 and J usage is TRBJ1-2; 7 positions agree with TRBD1. Losses at the gene ends were 7 bases for V and 6 bases for J; bases not matched to a gene: 9. In germline, CDR1 is SGHTS, CDR2 YDEGEE. This CDR3 is 13 amino acids long. This CDR3 is CASQDRLLHGYTF. CDR3 nucleotide sequence: TGTGCCAGCCAGGACAGGTTGCTGCATGGCTACACCTTC.

The V and J genes are TRBV11-2 and TRBJ1-6, with 8 bases aligning to TRBD1. This CDR3 is 15 amino acids long. The V gene's germline CDR1 is SGHAT and CDR2 FQNNGV. V lost 4 bases to trimming and J lost 4 bases; unmatched junction nucleotides: 3. The CDR3 sequence is CASSSTGAYNSPLHF. In DNA, the CDR3 is TGTGCCAGCAGCTCGACAGGGGCGTATAATTCACCCCTCCACTTT. Full variable domain (outside the CDR3, taken from reference TRBV11-2 and TRBJ1-6): EAGVAQSPRYKIIEKRQSVAFWCNPISGHATLYWYQQILGQGPKLLIQFQNNGVVDDSQLPKDRFSAERLKGVDSTLKIQPAKLEDSAVYLCASSSTGAYNSPLHFGNGTRLTVT.

The rearrangement joins TRBV3-1 (or the pseudogene TRBV3-2) to TRBJ1-6; D is perhaps TRBD1 (6 bases). The CDR3 runs to 17 residues. The germline gives CDR1 LGHDT, CDR2 YNNKEL (reference sequence). V lost 1 base, J lost 5 bases, and 15 bases lay in between. The chain's CDR3 is CASSQVDTGRDNSPLHF. In nucleotides, the CDR3 is TGTGCCAGCAGCCAAGTTGATACAGGGAGGGATAATTCACCCCTCCACTTT.

The gene calls are TRBV6-5 and TRBJ2-7, with 7 bases identical to TRBD2. CDR1 and CDR2 from the germline V gene are MNHEY and SVGAGI. After removal of 6 bases from V and 0 bases from J, the junction contained 8 bases not matched to a gene. This CDR3 is built from 15 residues. The chain's CDR3 is CASRLLADSSYEQYF. The CDR3 region has the DNA TGTGCCAGCAGATTGCTAGCGGATAGCTCCTACGAGCAGTACTTC.

V and J are TRBV21-1 and TRBJ2-5; the DNA was not compared with TRBD2, the D call given in the table. TRBV21-1 is assigned pseudogene status. The CDR3 is 20 amino acids. The CDR3 nucleotides are TGTGCCAGCAGCTCCCCCCCGGGGGGAAACCTACAACCGTACCAAGAGACCCAGTACTTC. It encodes CASSSPPGGNLQPYQETQYF.

V gene TRBV5-6 combines with J gene TRBJ2-3; 8 nucleotides agree with TRBD2. V was pared by 4 bases and J by 0 bases, with 10 bases of the junction left unmatched. Germline V gene data show CDR1 as SGHDT and CDR2 as YYEEEE. The CDR3 is made up of 17 amino acids. In nucleotides, the CDR3 is TGTGCCAGCAGCCCTACTAGCGGATTAACTAGCACAGATACGCAGTATTTT. Its protein is CASSPTSGLTSTDTQYF.

The chain couples TRBV2 to TRBJ1-1; possible D gene TRBD1, 5 bases. The CDR3 is 16 residues long. V was pared by 6 bases and J by 3 bases, with 20 bases between. Germline-derived CDR1 and CDR2 are SNHLY and FYNNEI. CDR3 DNA sequence: TGTGCCAGCAGCCCGACGTCGGGGGGTTGGGACACTGAAGCTTTCTTT. Protein sequence: CASSPTSGGWDTEAFF.

The chain links TRBV19 to TRBJ2-3; TRBD2 aligns across 9 bases. The CDR3 runs 20 residues. Losses at the gene ends were 5 bases for V and 5 bases for J; bases not matched to a gene: 23. Germline CDR1 and CDR2: LNHDA and SQIVND (reference sequence). CDR3 loop: CASSPPQGFSGSHRGDTQYF. The CDR3 DNA sequence: TGTGCCAGTAGTCCCCCCCAGGGCTTTAGCGGGAGCCACAGGGGAGATACGCAGTATTTT.

V and J are TRBV2 and TRBJ1-2; no firm D call. Trimming took 4 bases from V and 5 from J, leaving 14 bases between them. Looked up from germline, CDR1 is SNHLY and CDR2 is FYNNEI. This CDR3 spans 14 amino acids. The CDR3 bases are TGTGCCAGCAGTGTTGAACCCCGAGCGTATGGCTACACCTTC. Residues: CASSVEPRAYGYTF. Supplemented by reference TRBV2 and TRBJ1-2, the full variable domain reads EPEVTQTPSHQVTQMGQEVILRCVPISNHLYFYWYRQILGQKVEFLVSFYNNEISEKSEIFDDQFSVERPDGSNFTLKIRSTKLEDSAMYFCASSVEPRAYGYTFGSGTRLTVV.

This clone was counted only a few times. J is TRBJ2-5 and V is TRBV5-5; 10 bases are a match to TRBD2. Trimming cost V 3 bases and J 1 base; bases outside gene matches: 6. This CDR3 region has 16 residues. Germline CDR1 reads SGHKS; CDR2 reads YYEKEE (reference sequence). The CDR3 nucleotides read TGTGCCAGCAGCTCCAGCGGGAGGGCCGGCCAAGAGACCCAGTACTTC. Translating gives CASSSSGRAGQETQYF. Full variable domain (remainder filled in from reference TRBV5-5 and TRBJ2-5): DAGVTQSPTHLIKTRGQQVTLRCSPISGHKSVSWYQQVLGQGPQFIFQYYEKEERGRGNFPDRFSARQFPNYSSELNVNALLLGDSALYLCASSSSGRAGQETQYFGPGTRLLVL.

The chain recombines TRBV27 with TRBJ2-5, with a possible D match to TRBD1 (5 bases). The CDR3 runs to 15 residues. Germline CDR1 reads MNHEY; CDR2 reads SMNVEV (reference sequence). V lost 0 bases to trimming and J lost 5 bases, with 13 bases between them. This CDR3 reads CASSLSTRDLETQYF. In DNA, the CDR3 is TGTGCCAGCAGTTTATCGACCAGGGATCTGGAGACCCAGTACTTC.

This clone was seen more than once but under ten times. This chain uses TRBV7-2 with TRBJ2-7; the D gene is possibly TRBD2 (6 bases). CDR1 is SGHTA and CDR2 is FQGNSA in the germline V gene. V lost 0 bases to trimming and J lost 2 bases, with 11 bases between them. The CDR3 consists of 15 residues. The CDR3 nucleotides are TGTGCCAGCAGCTTAGCACTAGCCCTAACCTACGAGCAGTACTTC. Protein sequence: CASSLALALTYEQYF.